Below, 26 T cell receptor beta chains from the same sample are listed, as sequenced in a study of graft-versus-host responses after intestinal transplantation. Here immunoSEQ multiplex PCR was the method, and the copy in TCRdb shows in-frame clones only, minus some. The sample carries 9,900 or so clones, almost 95% recorded once. The material was PBMCs, obtained 41 days after intestinal transplantation. These receptors were collected from a human patient who received an intestinal transplant, so some T cells may come from the graft donor.

The J gene is TRBJ2-1, the V gene TRBV6-4; TRBD1 matches at 7 bases. The CDR3 length is 15 residues. Per germline, CDR1 MRHNA and CDR2 SNTAGT. V trimming: 7 bases; J trimming: 7 bases; junction bases outside the gene matches: 13. The chain's CDR3 is CASKLGEQGWNEQFF. CDR3 in DNA: TGTGCCAGCAAGCTGGGGGAACAGGGGTGGAATGAGCAGTTCTTC.

CDR3 coding DNA: TGTGCCAGCAGCAAACAGGGGAACGGGAATTCACCCCTCCACTTT. Translation gives CASSKQGNGNSPLHF. The V and J genes are TRBV21-1 and TRBJ1-6; the table's D call, TRBD1, was not checked against the DNA. TRBV21-1 is labeled a pseudogene. The CDR3 consists of 15 residues.

The chain combines TRBV19 with TRBJ2-7; 7 positions agree with TRBD2. The germline gives CDR1 LNHDA, CDR2 SQIVND (reference sequence). The CDR3 is made up of 14 amino acids. The J segment lost 3 bases and the V segment lost 6 bases, leaving 8 bases of the junction unmatched. For the CDR3, the DNA is TGTGCCAGTAGCCCTACTAGCGCGGACTACGAGCAGTACTTC. Its protein product is CASSPTSADYEQYF.

V gene TRBV4-1 combines with J gene TRBJ2-7; TRBD2 aligns across 8 bases. This CDR3 is 15 amino acids long. Trimming cost V 2 bases and J 2 bases; bases outside gene matches: 5. CDR1 is MGHRA, CDR2 YSYEKL, per germline. The CDR3 region has the DNA TGCGCCAGCAGCCAATCGCAGCGGGGGCCCTACGAGCAGTACTTC. This sequence encodes CASSQSQRGPYEQYF.

The rearrangement uses TRBV5-1 and TRBJ2-7; TRBD1 or TRBD2 may be the D gene (5 bases each). CDR1 is SGHRS and CDR2 is YFSETQ in the germline V gene. Trimming took 7 bases from V and 3 from J, leaving 20 bases between them. The CDR3 contains 15 residues. The CDR3 sequence is CASSGQGRGYYEQYF. CDR3 coding DNA: TGCGCCAGCTCGGGGCAGGGAAGGGGCTACTACGAGCAGTACTTC.

DNA for the CDR3: TGTGCCAGCAGTTACAGGGCAGGCCTAGACACTGAAGCTTTCTTT. Translation gives CASSYRAGLDTEAFF. The chain uses TRBV6-6 and TRBJ1-1; D gene unclear. Trimming left V 2 bases short and J 3 bases short, with 13 bases between. The CDR3 consists of 15 residues. Germline loops: CDR1 MNHNY, CDR2 SVGAGI (reference sequence).

The chain carries TRBV4-1 and TRBJ2-7; D gene unclear. Trimming pared 1 base from V and 3 bases from J, leaving 7 bases between. The CDR3 consists of 13 residues. Germline V gives CDR1 MGHRA, CDR2 YSYEKL. CDR3 sequence (DNA): TGCGCCAGCAGCCAAGGGCAGTTCTACGAGCAGTACTTC. Amino acids: CASSQGQFYEQYF.

The J gene is TRBJ1-1, the V gene TRBV20-1, with no clear D. Trimming cost V 5 bases and J 4 bases, with 8 bases left between them. Germline V CDR1 and CDR2: DFQATT, SNEGSKA (reference sequence). The CDR3 runs 11 residues. The CDR3 DNA reads TGCAGTGCTGGCGGTGGCACTGAAGCTTTCTTT. Translating it yields CSAGGGTEAFF.

The V call is TRBV2, the J call TRBJ2-7; D unresolved. CDR3 length equals 13 residues. Trimming removed 7 bases from V and 1 base from J, with 11 bases in between. CDR1 and CDR2 from the germline V gene are SNHLY and FYNNEI. In DNA, the CDR3 is TGTGCCAGCATGGGTTGGTTATCCTACGAGCAGTACTTC. It is translated as CASMGWLSYEQYF. The complete variable domain, with remaining parts taken from reference TRBV2 and TRBJ2-7, reads EPEVTQTPSHQVTQMGQEVILRCVPISNHLYFYWYRQILGQKVEFLVSFYNNEISEKSEIFDDQFSVERPDGSNFTLKIRSTKLEDSAMYFCASMGWLSYEQYFGPGTRLTVT.

The chain combines TRBV6-1 with TRBJ1-5; 9 positions agree with TRBD1. The CDR3 extends over 18 amino acids. The germline V gene encodes CDR1 MNHNS and CDR2 SASEGT. The ends lost 3 bases at V and 2 bases at J; junction bases unmatched: 11. The CDR3 DNA is TGTGCCAGCAGTGATCCGGGACAGGGTCCTGTGGGCAATCAGCCCCAGCATTTT. Amino acids: CASSDPGQGPVGNQPQHF.

This sequence joins TRBV6-5 and TRBJ1-2; D might be TRBD1 (6 bases). V dropped 2 bases and J dropped 4 bases, with 11 bases sitting between them. The CDR3 is 14 residues long. CDR1 is MNHEY and CDR2 is SVGAGI in the germline V gene. CDR3 nucleotide sequence: TGTGCCAGCAGTTACGGGGGGCGCAGCTATGGCTACACCTTC. Its translation: CASSYGGRSYGYTF.

The genes are TRBV6-1 and TRBJ1-2; 7 bases are shared with TRBD1. Germline-derived CDR1 and CDR2 are MNHNS and SASEGT. After removal of 6 bases from V and 4 bases from J, the junction contained 5 bases not matched to a gene. The CDR3 consists of 13 residues. CDR3 residues: CASRPQGSYGYTF. CDR3 sequence (DNA): TGTGCCAGCAGGCCACAGGGGAGCTATGGCTACACCTTC.

The chain combines TRBV5-6 with TRBJ1-1, with TRBD1 identical over 7 bases. V shed 4 bases and J 8 bases; nucleotides not matched to a gene: 5. Germline V gives CDR1 SGHDT, CDR2 YYEEEE. This CDR3 spans 12 amino acids. CDR3 sequence: CASSHGGGEAFF. CDR3 nucleotides: TGTGCCAGCAGCCACGGAGGGGGCGAAGCTTTCTTT.

The genes are TRBV4-2 and TRBJ1-3; D is unclear. Germline assignment: CDR1 LGHNA and CDR2 YNFKEQ. The CDR3 has 16 residues. Deletions cut 5 bases from V and 4 bases from J, with 18 bases between. CDR3: CASSSLAIGIGNTIYF. The CDR3 bases are TGTGCCAGCAGCTCCCTCGCGATAGGGATCGGAAACACCATATATTTT.

This clone was seen more than once but under ten times. The chain combines TRBV21-1 with TRBJ2-7. TRBV21-1 is a listed pseudogene. This CDR3 region has 11 residues. The CDR3 DNA is TGTGCCAACAGGGGACCCTACGAGCAGTACTTC. It is translated as CANRGPYEQYF.

The genes are TRBV10-2 and TRBJ1-2; D call uncertain. This CDR3 spans 14 amino acids. Germline V CDR1 and CDR2: WSHSY, SAAADI. V shed 2 bases and J shed 3 bases, with 10 bases lying between them. CDR3 DNA sequence: TGCGCCAGCAGTGAGAGGCGGGAGGACTATGGCTACACCTTC. This codes for CASSERREDYGYTF.

The chain has TRBV6-5 and TRBJ1-2; 7 positions match TRBD1. Germline values: CDR1 MNHEY, CDR2 SVGAGI. Trimming cost V 5 bases and J 5 bases; bases outside gene matches: 8. The CDR3 is 14 residues long. CDR3 nucleotides: TGTGCCAGCAGTGAGGGACAGTCCCATTATGGCTACACCTTC. This gives the protein CASSEGQSHYGYTF.

This chain joins TRBV2 and TRBJ1-2, with D possibly TRBD1 on 6 matching bases. The germline V and J ends were trimmed by 10 bases and 2 bases, with 11 bases remaining between them. Looked up from germline, CDR1 is SNHLY and CDR2 is FYNNEI. This CDR3 spans 12 amino acids. The CDR3 loop is CATRTENYGYTF. In DNA form, the CDR3 reads TGTGCCACCCGGACAGAGAACTATGGCTACACCTTC.

The V and J genes are TRBV10-3 and TRBJ2-3, with D unclear. V was clipped by 6 bases and J by 4 bases, with 11 bases between them. Looked up from germline, CDR1 is ENHRY and CDR2 is SYGVKD. The CDR3 runs to 13 residues. The CDR3 is CAIRGPGPDTQYF. For the CDR3, the DNA is TGTGCCATCAGGGGTCCGGGTCCAGATACGCAGTATTTT.

The chain joins TRBV5-4 to TRBJ1-6; no firm D call. Germline values: CDR1 SGHNT, CDR2 YYREEE (reference sequence). This CDR3 has 12 amino acids. V lost 2 bases and J 7 bases, leaving 4 bases between the germline ends. CDR3 sequence reads: CASSFPNSPLHF. CDR3 coding DNA: TGTGCCAGCAGCTTCCCGAATTCACCCCTCCACTTT.

The chain recombines TRBV18 with TRBJ2-3; 10 bases are a match to TRBD1. The trim removed 6 bases at V and 4 bases at J, leaving 4 bases unmatched. The CDR3 extends over 14 amino acids. Germline CDR1 is KGHSH and CDR2 is LQKENI. In nucleotides, the CDR3 is TGTGCCAGCTCGCCGACAGGGGGCGCAGATACGCAGTATTTT. Translated, it gives CASSPTGGADTQYF.

As regards this clone: In the same sample, other DNA sequences code for this CDR3. The V call is TRBV19, the J call TRBJ2-7, with TRBD2 matching over 9 bases. The V and J ends lost 6 bases and 1 base, in that order; junction bases with no gene match: 4. This CDR3 has 14 amino acids. The germline V gene has CDR1 LNHDA and CDR2 SQIVND (reference sequence). This chain's CDR3 is CASRRTSASYEQYF. The CDR3 nucleotides are TGTGCCAGTAGGAGGACTAGCGCGTCCTACGAGCAGTACTTC. The entire variable domain, with the rest obtained from reference TRBV19 and TRBJ2-7, is as follows: DGGITQSPKYLFRKEGQNVTLSCEQNLNHDAMYWYRQDPGQGLRLIYYSQIVNDFQKGDIAEGYSVSREKKESFPLTVTSAQKNPTAFYLCASRRTSASYEQYFGPGTRLTVT.

V is TRBV18 and J is TRBJ1-1, with no clear D. The V end lost 2 bases, the J end lost 1 base, and 11 bases lay between the germline ends. The CDR3 contains 15 residues. CDR1 and CDR2 from the germline V gene are KGHSH and LQKENI. CDR3 sequence: CASSPVLHKNTEAFF. In nucleotides, the CDR3 is TGTGCCAGCTCACCAGTGTTGCACAAGAACACTGAAGCTTTCTTT.

The chain joins TRBV4-1 to TRBJ1-2; no clear D gene. The CDR3 consists of 16 residues. With 0 bases removed from V and 3 bases from J, the gap between germline ends came to 14 bases. Per the germline V gene, CDR1 is MGHRA and CDR2 is YSYEKL. The CDR3 nucleotides read TGCGCCAGCAGCCAAGAGCCTCACTGGCGGCACTATGGCTACACCTTC. Translated, it gives CASSQEPHWRHYGYTF.

V and J are TRBV19 and TRBJ1-1; 7 nucleotides match TRBD1. Unmatched junction bases numbered 10, after V lost 5 bases and J lost 4 bases. CDR1 is LNHDA, CDR2 SQIVND, per germline (reference sequence). The CDR3 contains 15 residues. CDR3 sequence reads: CASSPSGRGPTEAFF. The CDR3 DNA reads as TGTGCCAGTAGTCCATCAGGGAGGGGGCCCACTGAAGCTTTCTTT. Combining the CDR3 with reference TRBV19 and TRBJ1-1 gives the whole variable domain DGGITQSPKYLFRKEGQNVTLSCEQNLNHDAMYWYRQDPGQGLRLIYYSQIVNDFQKGDIAEGYSVSREKKESFPLTVTSAQKNPTAFYLCASSPSGRGPTEAFFGQGTRLTVV.

The chain recombines TRBV6-1 with TRBJ1-5; possible D gene TRBD1, 5 bases. Germline CDR1 MNHNS, CDR2 SASEGT. The CDR3 has 14 amino acids. V gave up 8 bases and J gave up 7 bases, with 18 bases separating them. The CDR3: CASEWVGGVQPQHF. The DNA for the CDR3 is TGTGCCAGCGAGTGGGTCGGGGGTGTACAGCCCCAGCATTTT.